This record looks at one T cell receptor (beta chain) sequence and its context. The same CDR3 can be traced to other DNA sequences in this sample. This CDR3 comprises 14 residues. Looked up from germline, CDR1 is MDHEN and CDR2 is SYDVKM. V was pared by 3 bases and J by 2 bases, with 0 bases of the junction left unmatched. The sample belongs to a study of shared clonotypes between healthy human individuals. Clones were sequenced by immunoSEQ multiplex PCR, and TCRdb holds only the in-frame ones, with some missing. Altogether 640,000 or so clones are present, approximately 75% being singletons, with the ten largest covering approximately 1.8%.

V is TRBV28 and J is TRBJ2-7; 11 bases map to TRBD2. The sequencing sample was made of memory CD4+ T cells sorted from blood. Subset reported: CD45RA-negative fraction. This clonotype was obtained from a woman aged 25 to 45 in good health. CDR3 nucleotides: TGTGCCAGCAGTTTTAGCGGGAGGGCCTACGAGCAGTACTTC. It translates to CASSFSGRAYEQYF.